A selection of T cell receptor beta chains follows, all from one sample in a study of T cells in Graves' hyperthyroidism and ophthalmopathy. One entry per CDR3 protein, called by TCRdb with MiXCR from the multiplex PCR reads. The sample holds 500,000 to 600,000 distinct CDR3 sequences, around 45% seen once. The source material was peripheral blood or thyroid tissue (not recorded which). The receptors stem from an adult woman with Graves' disease, either hyperthyroidism or ophthalmopathy (not recorded which). Both conserved end residues are part of each CDR3.

j_call: TRBJ2-6; v_call: TRBV3-1; cdr3_aa: CASSPETGANVLTF
j_call: TRBJ1-6; v_call: TRBV7-9; cdr3_aa: CASSSTGAHRSSLHF
j_call: TRBJ1-1; v_call: TRBV6-6; cdr3_aa: CASSYPGTGRTEAFF
j_call: TRBJ2-7; v_call: TRBV7-9; cdr3_aa: CASSTGDITYEQYF
j_call: TRBJ1-2; v_call: TRBV5-1; cdr3_aa: CASSQGWGQGSDGYTF
j_call: TRBJ2-7; v_call: TRBV7-8; cdr3_aa: CASSSDVRVQYF
j_call: TRBJ1-4; v_call: TRBV7-4; cdr3_aa: CASSAVRFEHEKLFF
j_call: TRBJ2-3; v_call: TRBV10-3; cdr3_aa: CAISDVRDTQYF
j_call: TRBJ1-5; v_call: TRBV7-2; cdr3_aa: CASSLRSYGQPQHF
j_call: TRBJ1-1; v_call: TRBV12-3/TRBV12-4; cdr3_aa: CASSWPGQGTVEAFF
j_call: TRBJ1-4; v_call: TRBV10-3; cdr3_aa: CAISESQSRGSEKLFF
j_call: TRBJ2-7; v_call: TRBV10-3; cdr3_aa: CAIRRTGDEQYF
j_call: TRBJ2-7; v_call: TRBV29-1; cdr3_aa: CSSVGGSYEQYF
j_call: TRBJ2-5; v_call: TRBV2; cdr3_aa: CASRGRAGDQETQYF
j_call: TRBJ1-2; v_call: TRBV5-1; cdr3_aa: CASSSGQNYGYTF
j_call: TRBJ2-5; v_call: TRBV7-8; cdr3_aa: CASSSGGWETQYF
j_call: TRBJ1-5; v_call: TRBV15; cdr3_aa: CATRRPSSNQPQHF
j_call: TRBJ1-5; v_call: TRBV2; cdr3_aa: CASSVNRGRSNQPQHF
j_call: TRBJ1-6; v_call: TRBV5-8; cdr3_aa: CSSSSTDYNSPLHF
j_call: TRBJ2-5; v_call: TRBV20-1; cdr3_aa: CSAREPLGQGTQYF
j_call: TRBJ2-5; v_call: TRBV7-2; cdr3_aa: CASSVGGVETQYF
j_call: TRBJ2-7; v_call: TRBV29-1; cdr3_aa: CSLGSGPYEQYF
j_call: TRBJ2-7; v_call: TRBV6-5; cdr3_aa: CAMRHRTPYEQYF
j_call: TRBJ1-1; v_call: TRBV20-1; cdr3_aa: CSARLRGTEAFF
j_call: TRBJ2-6; v_call: TRBV9; cdr3_aa: CASSKTGFEAF
j_call: TRBJ1-1; v_call: TRBV12-3/TRBV12-4; cdr3_aa: CAILDITNTEAFF
j_call: TRBJ1-5; v_call: TRBV7-9; cdr3_aa: CASSLGPQSNQPQHF
j_call: TRBJ1-2; v_call: TRBV2; cdr3_aa: CASSEEAVRGGYTF
j_call: TRBJ2-6; v_call: TRBV20-1; cdr3_aa: CSARDYGSGANVLTF
j_call: TRBJ1-5; v_call: TRBV9; cdr3_aa: CASSPGQHFQPQHF
j_call: TRBJ2-7; v_call: TRBV11-1; cdr3_aa: CASSAAGTYVEQYF
j_call: TRBJ1-1; v_call: TRBV6-1; cdr3_aa: CASSQFGGIGTEAFF
j_call: TRBJ2-1; v_call: TRBV15; cdr3_aa: CATSREGAYNEQFF
j_call: TRBJ1-2; v_call: TRBV19; cdr3_aa: CASSRWVGYTF
j_call: -; v_call: TRBV7-9; cdr3_aa: CASSLARTGGHEQFF
j_call: TRBJ2-7; v_call: TRBV5-1; cdr3_aa: CASSLRSGIYEQYF